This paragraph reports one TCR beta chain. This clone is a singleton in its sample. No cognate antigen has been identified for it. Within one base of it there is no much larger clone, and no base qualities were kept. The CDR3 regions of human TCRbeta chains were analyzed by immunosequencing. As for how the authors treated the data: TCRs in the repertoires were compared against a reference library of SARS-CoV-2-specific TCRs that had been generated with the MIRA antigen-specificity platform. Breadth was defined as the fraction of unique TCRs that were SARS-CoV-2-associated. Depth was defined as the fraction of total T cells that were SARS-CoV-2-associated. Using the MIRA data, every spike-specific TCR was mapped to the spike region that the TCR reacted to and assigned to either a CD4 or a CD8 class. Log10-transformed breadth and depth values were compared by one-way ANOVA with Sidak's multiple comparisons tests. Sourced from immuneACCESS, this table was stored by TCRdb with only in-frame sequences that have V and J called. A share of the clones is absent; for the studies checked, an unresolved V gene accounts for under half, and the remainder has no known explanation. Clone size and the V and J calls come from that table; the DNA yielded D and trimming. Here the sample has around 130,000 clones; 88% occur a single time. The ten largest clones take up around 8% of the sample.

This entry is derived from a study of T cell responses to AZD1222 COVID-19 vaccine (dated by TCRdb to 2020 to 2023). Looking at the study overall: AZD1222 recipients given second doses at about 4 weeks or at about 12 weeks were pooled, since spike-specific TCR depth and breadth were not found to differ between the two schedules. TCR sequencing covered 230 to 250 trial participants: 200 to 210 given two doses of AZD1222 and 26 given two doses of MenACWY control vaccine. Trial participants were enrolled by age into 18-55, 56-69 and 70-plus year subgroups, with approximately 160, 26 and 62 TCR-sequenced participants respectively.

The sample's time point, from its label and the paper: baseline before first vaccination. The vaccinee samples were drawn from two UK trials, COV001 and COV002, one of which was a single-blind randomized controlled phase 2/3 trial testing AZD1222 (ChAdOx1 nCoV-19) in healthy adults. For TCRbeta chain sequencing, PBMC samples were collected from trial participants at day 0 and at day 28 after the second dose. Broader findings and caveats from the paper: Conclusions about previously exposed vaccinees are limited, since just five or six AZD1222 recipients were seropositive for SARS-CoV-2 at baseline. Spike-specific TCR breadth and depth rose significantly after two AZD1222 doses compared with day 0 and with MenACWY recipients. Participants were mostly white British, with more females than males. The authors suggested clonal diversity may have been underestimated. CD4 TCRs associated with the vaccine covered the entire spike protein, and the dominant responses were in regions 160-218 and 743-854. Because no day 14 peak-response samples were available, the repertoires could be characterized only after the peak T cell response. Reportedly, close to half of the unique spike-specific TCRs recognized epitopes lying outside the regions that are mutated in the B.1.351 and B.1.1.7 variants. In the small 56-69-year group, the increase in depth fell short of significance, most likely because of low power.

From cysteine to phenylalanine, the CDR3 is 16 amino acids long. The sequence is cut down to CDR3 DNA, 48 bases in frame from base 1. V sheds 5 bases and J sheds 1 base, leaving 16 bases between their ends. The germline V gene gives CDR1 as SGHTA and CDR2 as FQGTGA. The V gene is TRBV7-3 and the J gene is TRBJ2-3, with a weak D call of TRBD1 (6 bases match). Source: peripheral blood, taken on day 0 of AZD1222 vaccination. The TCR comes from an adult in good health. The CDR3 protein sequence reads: CASSPSTGMGTDTQYF. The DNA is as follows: TGTGCCAGCAGCCCATCGACAGGAATGGGCACAGATACGCAGTATTTT.